These 30 T cell receptor beta chains share one sample of origin, sequenced in a study of T cells after posttransplantation cyclophosphamide. Profiled with immunoSEQ multiplex PCR; TCRdb holds only in-frame clones, not every one. The repertoire holds about 8,500 clones, roughly 84% seen once, with around 23% in the top ten. Busulfan-fludarabine conditioning, marrow transplant, and cyclophosphamide on days +3 and +4 were administered. The starting material was PBMCs, obtained after allogeneic stem cell transplant with posttransplant cyclophosphamide. The source of these receptors is a female patient in her forties or fifties who received an allogeneic stem cell transplant from an unrelated donor, was CMV-positive, and had no GVHD. Some T cells may be transferred from the graft donor.

The chain is built from TRBV4-2 and TRBJ2-3; unclear D gene. The V and J ends lost 3 bases and 2 bases respectively, with 12 bases between them. Germline lookup yields CDR1 LGHNA and CDR2 YNFKEQ. The CDR3 loop spans 15 amino acids. The CDR3 spells CASSHLGEFTDTQYF. The CDR3 DNA sequence: TGTGCCAGCAGCCATTTGGGCGAGTTCACAGATACGCAGTATTTT.

The CDR3 DNA follows: TGTGCCAGCAGCTTAGATGAGGTTATCGGGCAGTACTTC. Its translation is CASSLDEVIGQYF. The V and J genes are TRBV11-3 and TRBJ2-7; D is undetermined. V lost 0 bases and J 9 bases, leaving 12 bases between the germline ends. The germline V gene has CDR1 SGHNT and CDR2 YENEEA. The CDR3 sequence is 13 residues long.

The chain carries TRBV5-1 and TRBJ1-2; a possible D gene is TRBD1 (6 bases). V gave up 4 bases and J gave up 4 bases, with 11 bases separating them. Looked up from germline, CDR1 is SGHRS and CDR2 is YFSETQ. The CDR3 spans 13 residues. The CDR3 spells CASSQTGRYGYTF. The CDR3 DNA sequence: TGCGCCAGCAGCCAGACAGGCCGCTATGGCTACACCTTC. The full variable domain, rest sourced from reference TRBV5-1 and TRBJ1-2, is KAGVTQTPRYLIKTRGQQVTLSCSPISGHRSVSWYQQTPGQGLQFLFEYFSETQRNKGNFPGRFSGRQFSNSRSEMNVSTLELGDSALYLCASSQTGRYGYTFGSGTRLTVV.

The gene calls are TRBV9 and TRBJ2-2; TRBD1 agrees at 8 bases. Germline values: CDR1 SGDLS, CDR2 YYNGEE. The ends lost 6 bases at V and 5 bases at J; junction bases unmatched: 12. The CDR3 is 16 residues long. In DNA, the CDR3 is TGTGCCAGCAACGTTAACGGACAGGGCTGGACCGGGGAGCTGTTTTTT. This translates into CASNVNGQGWTGELFF.

This sequence joins TRBV5-4 and TRBJ2-1; a possible D gene is TRBD1 (5 bases). Deletions cut 2 bases from V and 2 bases from J, with 8 bases between. CDR3 length: 14 residues. Germline V CDR1 and CDR2: SGHNT, YYREEE (reference sequence). This CDR3 reads CASSFQGPYNEQFF. CDR3 DNA: TGTGCCAGCAGCTTTCAGGGCCCCTACAATGAGCAGTTCTTC.

This clone was recorded once. CDR3 nucleotides: TGTGCTAGTGGCCAGACAGGGAACACTGAAGCTTTCTTT. Its translation is CASGQTGNTEAFF. The chain uses TRBV12-5 and TRBJ1-1, with D perhaps TRBD1 (6 bases). CDR1 is LGHNT and CDR2 is FRNRAP in the germline V gene. This CDR3 comprises 13 residues. Trimming pared 6 bases from V and 1 base from J, leaving 9 bases between.

This sequence joins TRBV5-4 and TRBJ2-5; 9 bases line up with TRBD2. CDR3 length equals 15 residues. V gave up 0 bases and J gave up 1 base; unmatched junction bases: 1. Germline assignment: CDR1 SGHNT and CDR2 YYREEE (reference sequence). The CDR3 DNA is TGTGCCAGCAGCTTGGCTAGCGGGGCCCAAGAGACCCAGTACTTC. Translating gives CASSLASGAQETQYF.

This chain uses TRBV5-1 with TRBJ2-7; 8 bases agree with TRBD1. This CDR3 is built from 16 residues. The trim removed 4 bases at V and 1 base at J, leaving 10 bases unmatched. Germline lookup yields CDR1 SGHRS and CDR2 YFSETQ. CDR3 sequence reads: CASSEGYRGRSYEQYF. The CDR3 nucleotides are TGCGCCAGCAGCGAAGGATACAGGGGGAGATCCTACGAGCAGTACTTC.

Concerning this clone itself: Mismatch with germline at one junction end may stem from a read error. This chain links TRBV18 with TRBJ1-2; D is perhaps TRBD1 (6 bases). This CDR3 has 16 amino acids. CDR1 and CDR2 from the germline V gene are KGHSH and LQKENI. CDR3 in amino acids: CASPPIPRGGVGGYTF. CDR3 nucleotides: TGTGCCAGCCCACCTATTCCCAGGGGCGGCGTCGGTGGCTACACCTTC.

The chain employs TRBV11-2 and TRBJ2-7; D is undetermined. In germline, CDR1 is SGHAT, CDR2 FQNNGV. The V and J ends lost 4 bases and 5 bases respectively, with 9 bases between them. The CDR3 length is 12 residues. DNA of the CDR3: TGTGCCAGCAGCTCCTTCGGTAACGAGCAGTACTTC. Protein: CASSSFGNEQYF.

This rearrangement joins TRBV28 to TRBJ2-1, with 7 bases fitting TRBD2. V shed 7 bases, J shed 8 bases, and the junction held 8 bases outside the gene matches. The CDR3 totals 13 residues. CDR1 MDHEN and CDR2 SYDVKM come from the germline V gene. CDR3 sequence: CASIGAGRDEQFF. DNA for the CDR3: TGTGCCAGCATTGGAGCGGGGCGGGATGAGCAGTTCTTC.

V gene TRBV7-2 combines with J gene TRBJ2-7; 9 bases agree with TRBD1. Germline values: CDR1 SGHTA, CDR2 FQGNSA. The junction had 7 bases not matched to a gene; V was cut back by 5 bases and J by 2 bases. The CDR3 covers 15 residues. This chain's CDR3 is CASSTQGQGAYEQYF. CDR3 nucleotides: TGTGCCAGCAGCACTCAGGGACAGGGTGCCTACGAGCAGTACTTC.

The J gene is TRBJ1-1, the V gene TRBV19; TRBD1 matches 7 bases. The V gene end was trimmed by 6 bases and the J gene end by 0 bases; junction bases not matched to a gene: 1. Germline V gene lookup returns CDR1 LNHDA and CDR2 SQIVND (reference sequence). The CDR3 runs to 13 residues. The DNA of the CDR3 is TGTGCCAGTAGGAGGGGGCTGAACACTGAAGCTTTCTTT. Translation: CASRRGLNTEAFF.

This chain connects TRBV7-3 to TRBJ2-2; TRBD1 might be the D (6 bases). This CDR3 is built from 16 residues. CDR1 and CDR2 from the germline V gene are SGHTA and FQGTGA. Trimming stripped 2 bases from V and 5 bases from J, with 15 bases between. The DNA for the CDR3 is TGTGCCAGCAGCTTATCCTCTCCAGGGGATACCGGGGAGCTGTTTTTT. Protein sequence: CASSLSSPGDTGELFF. Looking up the rest from reference TRBV7-3 and TRBJ2-2 gives the full variable domain: GAGVSQTPSNKVTEKGKYVELRCDPISGHTALYWYRQSLGQGPEFLIYFQGTGAADDSGLPNDRFFAVRPEGSVSTLKIQRTERGDSAVYLCASSLSSPGDTGELFFGEGSRLTVL.

The chain couples TRBV27 to TRBJ1-4, with a weak D call TRBD1 (5 bases). This CDR3 has 18 amino acids. V dropped 5 bases and J dropped 7 bases, with 26 bases sitting between them. Germline CDR1 MNHEY, CDR2 SMNVEV (reference sequence). Here the CDR3 DNA reads TGTGCCAGCAGTCCGGGTTGGGGTAAAACGGGGAGGGGTGAAAAACTGTTTTTT. This translates into CASSPGWGKTGRGEKLFF.

This rearrangement joins TRBV11-2 to TRBJ2-7; 7 nucleotides agree with TRBD1. The germline gives CDR1 SGHAT, CDR2 FQNNGV. Unmatched junction bases numbered 5, after V lost 6 bases and J lost 3 bases. This CDR3 has 13 residues. CDR3: CASSPTGIYEQYF. CDR3 sequence (DNA): TGTGCCAGCAGTCCGACAGGGATCTACGAGCAGTACTTC.

This clone has just a few counts. The chain uses TRBV19 and TRBJ1-5; 9 bases line up with TRBD1. Germline values: CDR1 LNHDA, CDR2 SQIVND (reference sequence). Trimming cost V 1 base and J 7 bases; bases outside gene matches: 8. The CDR3 totals 16 residues. Here the CDR3 reads CASSIGGGQGSQPQHF. The CDR3 DNA follows: TGTGCCAGTAGTATAGGTGGCGGACAGGGGAGCCAGCCCCAGCATTTT.

This clone showed up just once. V is TRBV28 and J is TRBJ2-2; D is possibly TRBD1 (6 bases). V lost 10 bases, J lost 4 bases, and 16 bases lay in between. The CDR3 totals 14 residues. Germline V gene data show CDR1 as MDHEN and CDR2 as SYDVKM. CDR3 region: CATLPGTTTGELFF. In DNA form, the CDR3 reads TGTGCCACCCTCCCCGGGACAACCACCGGGGAGCTGTTTTTT.

This sequence joins TRBV2 and TRBJ2-7; 12 bases agree with TRBD1. J was trimmed by 6 bases and V by 8 bases; bases with no gene match: 8. Per germline, CDR1 SNHLY and CDR2 FYNNEI. The CDR3 loop spans 14 amino acids. The CDR3 loop reads CASAWGTGGGEQYF. CDR3 coding DNA: TGTGCCAGCGCGTGGGGGACAGGGGGCGGCGAGCAGTACTTC. The full variable domain, completed using reference TRBV2 and TRBJ2-7, is EPEVTQTPSHQVTQMGQEVILRCVPISNHLYFYWYRQILGQKVEFLVSFYNNEISEKSEIFDDQFSVERPDGSNFTLKIRSTKLEDSAMYFCASAWGTGGGEQYFGPGTRLTVT.

The genes are TRBV19 and TRBJ1-6; 10 bases map to TRBD1. The J segment lost 6 bases and the V segment lost 5 bases, leaving 16 bases of the junction unmatched. The germline V gene encodes CDR1 LNHDA and CDR2 SQIVND (reference sequence). The CDR3 is 19 amino acids. The CDR3 region is CASSSSGTGVRGGNSPLHF. CDR3 bases: TGTGCCAGTAGTTCCTCCGGGACAGGGGTTCGGGGCGGTAATTCACCCCTCCACTTT.

The chain recombines TRBV6-1 with TRBJ2-3; 7 bases are shared with TRBD1. The CDR3 length is 13 residues. The germline V gene has CDR1 MNHNS and CDR2 SASEGT. Germline trimming cut 6 bases from V and 6 bases from J; bases unmatched to any gene: 6. The CDR3: CASRTGLADTQYF. The CDR3, as DNA: TGTGCCAGCAGGACAGGGTTGGCGGATACGCAGTATTTT.

The chain uses TRBV19 and TRBJ1-5, with a tentative D call TRBD1 (5 bases). V was trimmed by 3 bases and J by 7 bases, leaving 13 bases between them. The length of the CDR3 is 14 residues. Looked up from germline, CDR1 is LNHDA and CDR2 is SQIVND (reference sequence). CDR3 DNA sequence: TGTGCCAGTAGTATCGAACAGTGGGGCCAGCCCCAGCATTTT. This sequence encodes CASSIEQWGQPQHF. Combining the CDR3 with reference TRBV19 and TRBJ1-5 gives the whole variable domain DGGITQSPKYLFRKEGQNVTLSCEQNLNHDAMYWYRQDPGQGLRLIYYSQIVNDFQKGDIAEGYSVSREKKESFPLTVTSAQKNPTAFYLCASSIEQWGQPQHFGDGTRLSIL.

This clone was picked up one time. V gene TRBV6-5 combines with J gene TRBJ2-7; tentatively, D is TRBD1 (6 bases). Trimming cost V 0 bases and J 0 bases, with 9 bases left between them. The CDR3 has 15 residues. Germline CDR1 and CDR2: MNHEY and SVGAGI. CDR3 coding DNA: TGTGCCAGCAGTTACTCAAGGGGACACTCCTACGAGCAGTACTTC. It encodes CASSYSRGHSYEQYF.

V usage is TRBV10-3 and J usage is TRBJ1-1; the D is unclear. V was pared by 6 bases and J by 4 bases, with 15 bases between. Per germline, CDR1 ENHRY and CDR2 SYGVKD. The CDR3 sequence is 14 residues long. Here the CDR3 DNA reads TGTGCCATCAGCCACACGCCTGAGGGCACTGAAGCTTTCTTT. This sequence encodes CAISHTPEGTEAFF.

J is TRBJ2-2 and V is TRBV19; D is ambiguous. The germline CDR1 and CDR2 sequences are LNHDA and SQIVND (reference sequence). The CDR3 has 14 residues. The germline V and J ends were trimmed by 6 bases and 0 bases, with 8 bases remaining between them. The chain's CDR3 is CASRLGTNTGELFF. The DNA of the CDR3 is TGTGCCAGTAGGCTAGGCACGAACACCGGGGAGCTGTTTTTT. The variable domain in full, with the rest retrieved from reference TRBV19 and TRBJ2-2, is DGGITQSPKYLFRKEGQNVTLSCEQNLNHDAMYWYRQDPGQGLRLIYYSQIVNDFQKGDIAEGYSVSREKKESFPLTVTSAQKNPTAFYLCASRLGTNTGELFFGEGSRLTVL.

CDR3 sequence: CASSLAGSIGEKLFF. The DNA of the CDR3 is TGCGCCAGCAGCCTAGCTGGGAGTATAGGGGAAAAACTGTTTTTT. The rearrangement links TRBV4-3 to TRBJ1-4; no definite D call. CDR3 length equals 15 residues. Per the germline V gene, CDR1 is LGHNA and CDR2 is YSLEER. V lost 4 bases, J lost 8 bases, and 17 bases lay in between.

The rearrangement uses TRBV30 and TRBJ1-4, with a possible D match to TRBD1 (5 bases). Trimming left V 0 bases short and J 7 bases short, with 9 bases between. The germline V gene has CDR1 GTSNPN and CDR2 SVGIG (reference sequence). The CDR3 has 13 residues. The CDR3 DNA follows: TGTGCCTGGAGTGTAGGGGCGACTGAAAAACTGTTTTTT. It yields the protein CAWSVGATEKLFF. The full variable domain, rest sourced from reference TRBV30 and TRBJ1-4, is SQTIHQWPATLVQPVGSPLSLECTVEGTSNPNLYWYRQAAGRGLQLLFYSVGIGQISSEVPQNLSASRPQDRQFILSSKKLLLSDSGFYLCAWSVGATEKLFFGSGTQLSVL.

The CDR3 is CASSTLSGFFTDTQYF. The CDR3 nucleotides read TGTGCCAGTAGTACCCTTTCGGGGTTCTTCACAGATACGCAGTATTTT. The chain uses TRBV19 and TRBJ2-3; perhaps TRBD2 as D (5 bases). Trimming took off 4 bases at V and 2 bases at J, with 16 bases between the two ends. Germline V CDR1 and CDR2: LNHDA, SQIVND (reference sequence). The CDR3 is made up of 16 amino acids.

The CDR3 sequence is CASSEEHGPRGYTF. CDR3 DNA sequence: TGTGCCAGCAGTGAAGAACATGGTCCCCGAGGCTACACCTTC. V usage is TRBV6-5 and J usage is TRBJ1-2; D gene unclear. The CDR3 consists of 14 residues. Trimming shortened V by 5 bases and J by 8 bases, and 18 bases separated the two germline ends. The germline V gene encodes CDR1 MNHEY and CDR2 SVGAGI.

J is TRBJ2-1 and V is TRBV5-6; 13 bases agree with TRBD2. The CDR3 spans 16 residues. Germline lookup yields CDR1 SGHDT and CDR2 YYEEEE. V trimming: 3 bases; J trimming: 5 bases; junction bases outside the gene matches: 5. The CDR3 bases are TGTGCCAGCAGCTCCCCGGGACTAGCGGGGAACAATGAGCAGTTCTTC. The encoded protein is CASSSPGLAGNNEQFF.